This is a list of T cell receptor beta chains from one sample in a study of T cell responses to AZD1222 COVID-19 vaccine. The protocol was immunoSEQ multiplex PCR, while the TCRdb copy is restricted to in-frame clones and leaves out a portion. The table includes about 97,000 clones, around 83% detected once. The sequencing here drew on peripheral blood, taken on day 0 of AZD1222 vaccination. Every receptor here comes from an adult in good health. Each CDR3 is given with its conserved first and last residue. The order of the fields is V gene, clone size, D gene, J gene, CDR3 protein, CDR3 DNA. D genes are given only for firm matches. The size of a clone is reported for some rows only, either as once, few or many, or as a class for expanded clones.

>TRBV6-2/TRBV6-3|.|.|TRBJ1-2
CASSYDSSFYGYTF
TGTGCCAGCAGTTACGACAGCTCCTTCTATGGCTACACCTTC
>TRBV4-2|few|.|TRBJ1-2
CASSQDGAGVYGGYTF
TGTGCCAGCAGCCAAGACGGAGCAGGGGTGTATGGAGGCTACACCTTC
>TRBV2|.|TRBD2|TRBJ2-1
CASTGGTSGQLARNEQFF
TGTGCCAGCACCGGAGGGACTAGCGGACAATTGGCACGCAATGAGCAGTTCTTC
>TRBV28|.|.|TRBJ1-2
CASSLALLANYGYTF
TGTGCCAGCAGTTTAGCCCTGTTGGCTAACTATGGCTACACCTTC
>TRBV4-2|.|TRBD1|TRBJ1-5
CASSQADRHNQPQHF
TGTGCCAGCAGCCAGGCGGACAGGCACAATCAGCCCCAGCATTTT
>TRBV3-1/TRBV3-2|.|TRBD1|TRBJ1-6
CASSQDKGQGVAPLHF
TGTGCCAGCAGCCAAGATAAGGGACAGGGTGTAGCACCCCTCCACTTT
>TRBV28|.|.|TRBJ1-5
CASSKSPWGGNQPQHF
TGTGCCAGCAGTAAATCCCCGTGGGGTGGCAATCAGCCCCAGCATTTT
>TRBV7-9|.|TRBD1|TRBJ2-7
CASSSRDREYEQYF
TGTGCCAGCAGCTCCCGGGACAGGGAGTACGAGCAGTACTTC
>TRBV7-8|.|.|TRBJ2-3
CASSLRDTQYF
TGTGCCAGCAGCTTAAGGGATACGCAGTATTTT
>TRBV9|few|TRBD1|TRBJ1-2
CASSQRQGGYGYTF
TGTGCCAGCAGCCAGAGACAGGGGGGCTATGGCTACACCTTC
>TRBV19|.|.|TRBJ2-1
CASSIAAGSYNEQFF
TGTGCCAGTAGTATAGCTGCAGGGAGTTACAATGAGCAGTTCTTC
>TRBV9|.|.|TRBJ2-2
CASSVDGTPTGELFF
TGTGCCAGCAGCGTAGACGGGACACCCACCGGGGAGCTGTTTTTT